The TCR beta chain described here comes from a study of blood T cell repertoires in COVID-19. TCRdb's table, derived via immunoSEQ multiplex PCR, lists solely in-frame clones and lacks some. Seen here are 250,000 to 350,000 clones, roughly 87% observed once, and the top ten hold about 2.2%. Trimming shortened V by 3 bases and J by 8 bases, and 14 bases separated the two germline ends. This CDR3 spans 14 amino acids. Germline CDR1 is SGDLS and CDR2 is YYNGEE. What was sequenced was peripheral blood. This sequence joins TRBV9 and TRBJ2-2, with TRBD2 as a possible D gene (5 bases). The sequence was collected from a woman between 50 and 59 years old who had recovered from COVID-19. The DNA of the CDR3 is TGTGCCAGCAGCGATATCCACCCGGGGGGGGAGCTGTTTTTT. Its translation: CASSDIHPGGELFF.